The 25 T cell receptor beta chains below all came from one sample that was sequenced in a study of blood T cell repertoires in COVID-19. Clones were sequenced by immunoSEQ multiplex PCR, and TCRdb holds only the in-frame ones, with some missing. Among 230,000 or so clones, around 81% were seen once, and the ten largest hold roughly 3.6%. The sequencing input was PBMCs or T cells enriched from blood (not recorded which). All receptors come from a man aged 50-60 years who had recovered from COVID-19.

V and J are TRBV2 and TRBJ2-1; 8 bases agree with TRBD1. Germline trimming cut 3 bases from V and 2 bases from J; bases unmatched to any gene: 3. The length of the CDR3 is 15 residues. Germline V gene sequence: CDR1 SNHLY, CDR2 FYNNEI. This chain's CDR3 is CASSEDRAPYNEQFF. DNA for the CDR3: TGTGCCAGCAGTGAGGACAGGGCTCCCTACAATGAGCAGTTCTTC.

The rearrangement links TRBV7-9 to TRBJ2-2; D gene ambiguous. Trimming took 6 bases from V and 0 from J, leaving 11 bases between them. Germline V gene sequence: CDR1 SEHNR, CDR2 FQNEAQ (reference sequence). This CDR3 is built from 15 residues. CDR3 in amino acids: CASRPLDTNTGELFF. The CDR3 DNA sequence: TGTGCCAGCAGACCACTCGACACGAACACCGGGGAGCTGTTTTTT. The full variable domain, with the rest looked up from reference TRBV7-9 and TRBJ2-2, is DTGVSQNPRHKITKRGQNVTFRCDPISEHNRLYWYRQTLGQGPEFLTYFQNEAQLEKSRLLSDRFSAERPKGSFSTLEIQRTEQGDSAMYLCASRPLDTNTGELFFGEGSRLTVL.

This chain joins TRBV9 and TRBJ2-3; 8 bases match TRBD1. Trimming took 1 base from V and 8 from J; bases not matched to a gene: 12. Per the germline V gene, CDR1 is SGDLS and CDR2 is YYNGEE. This CDR3 has 16 residues. The CDR3 sequence is CASSVFSGGGGGTQYF. The CDR3 nucleotides read TGTGCCAGCAGCGTATTTTCAGGGGGCGGTGGGGGTACGCAGTATTTT.

This rearrangement joins TRBV6-5 to TRBJ1-3; D is perhaps TRBD1 (6 bases). The CDR3 totals 14 residues. Deletions cut 8 bases from V and 0 bases from J, with 11 bases between. Germline values: CDR1 MNHEY, CDR2 SVGAGI. The CDR3 sequence: CASRGANSGNTIYF. The CDR3, as DNA: TGTGCCAGCCGGGGGGCCAACTCTGGAAACACCATATATTTT.

This CDR3 is CASSQDNPRDTGELFF. In DNA form, the CDR3 reads TGTGCCAGCAGCCAAGATAATCCGCGGGATACCGGGGAGCTGTTTTTT. The chain has TRBV4-2 and TRBJ2-2; D perhaps matches TRBD2 (6 bases). V dropped 0 bases and J dropped 5 bases, with 13 bases sitting between them. From germline, CDR1 is LGHNA and CDR2 YNFKEQ. The CDR3 spans 16 residues.

The chain employs TRBV28 and TRBJ2-7, with TRBD1 matching over 7 bases. The CDR3 covers 14 residues. Germline CDR1 and CDR2: MDHEN and SYDVKM. The ends lost 3 bases at V and 5 bases at J; junction bases unmatched: 7. DNA for the CDR3: TGTGCCAGCAGTTTCCCGGGACAGTGGAACGAGCAGTACTTC. It is translated as CASSFPGQWNEQYF.

V gene TRBV6-5 combines with J gene TRBJ1-5; D remains unclear. Germline V gene lookup returns CDR1 MNHEY and CDR2 SVGAGI. The CDR3 runs to 15 residues. Trimming removed 5 bases from V and 1 base from J, with 12 bases in between. CDR3: CASSPGFESNQPQHF. The CDR3 DNA sequence: TGTGCCAGCAGTCCCGGGTTCGAAAGCAATCAGCCCCAGCATTTT.

The V gene is TRBV19, the J gene TRBJ1-5, with a weak D call TRBD1 (5 bases). The CDR3 is 13 amino acids. Germline CDR1 is LNHDA and CDR2 is SQIVND (reference sequence). Trimming cost V 10 bases and J 5 bases, with 15 bases left between them. In DNA form, the CDR3 reads TGTGCCACCAGGGCCGCGGGGTATCAGCCCCAGCATTTT. Its translation is CATRAAGYQPQHF. Combining the CDR3 with reference TRBV19 and TRBJ1-5 gives the whole variable domain DGGITQSPKYLFRKEGQNVTLSCEQNLNHDAMYWYRQDPGQGLRLIYYSQIVNDFQKGDIAEGYSVSREKKESFPLTVTSAQKNPTAFYLCATRAAGYQPQHFGDGTRLSIL.

The table lists this clone with a few counts. The gene calls are TRBV28 and TRBJ2-7; weak D call: TRBD1 (6 bases). Germline CDR1 MDHEN, CDR2 SYDVKM. Trimming stripped 5 bases from V and 3 bases from J, with 14 bases between. The CDR3 spans 14 residues. This CDR3 reads CASSQGQDLYEQYF. The CDR3 nucleotides read TGTGCCAGCAGTCAGGGACAAGACCTCTACGAGCAGTACTTC.

V gene TRBV5-6 combines with J gene TRBJ1-2; TRBD1 aligns across 8 bases. Germline-derived CDR1 and CDR2 are SGHDT and YYEEEE. J gave up 3 bases and V 3 bases, and 7 bases lay outside the gene matches. There are 15 residues in the CDR3. Here the CDR3 reads CASSSWTGMDYGYTF. DNA of the CDR3: TGTGCCAGCAGCTCCTGGACAGGGATGGACTATGGCTACACCTTC.

V gene TRBV6-6 combines with J gene TRBJ2-1, with 12 nucleotides matching TRBD2. J lost 7 bases, V lost 8 bases, and 9 bases had no gene match. This CDR3 has 15 residues. Germline V CDR1 and CDR2: MNHNY, SVGAGI (reference sequence). CDR3 region: CASGGELAGGNEQFF. The CDR3, as DNA: TGTGCCAGCGGGGGTGAACTAGCGGGAGGTAATGAGCAGTTCTTC.

This clone was seen ten or more times. The chain couples TRBV6-5 to TRBJ1-5; unclear D gene. Germline V CDR1 and CDR2: MNHEY, SVGAGI. This CDR3 contains 13 residues. V lost 0 bases and J 9 bases, leaving 9 bases between the germline ends. CDR3 residues: CASSYSPRGPQHF. CDR3 coding DNA: TGTGCCAGCAGTTACTCGCCGCGAGGGCCCCAGCATTTT.

V and J are TRBV5-1 and TRBJ2-3; 11 bases map to TRBD2. V lost 4 bases to trimming and J lost 4 bases; unmatched junction nucleotides: 8. There are 16 residues in the CDR3. The V gene's germline CDR1 is SGHRS and CDR2 YFSETQ. Written as DNA, the CDR3 is TGCGCCAGCAGCCAGGGACTAGCGGATGGATCAGATACGCAGTATTTT. Amino acids: CASSQGLADGSDTQYF. Drawing the rest from reference TRBV5-1 and TRBJ2-3, the complete variable domain is KAGVTQTPRYLIKTRGQQVTLSCSPISGHRSVSWYQQTPGQGLQFLFEYFSETQRNKGNFPGRFSGRQFSNSRSEMNVSTLELGDSALYLCASSQGLADGSDTQYFGPGTRLTVL.

The J gene is TRBJ2-1, the V gene TRBV7-2; TRBD2 matches at 7 bases. The CDR3 is 13 residues long. Germline V lookup: CDR1 SGHTA, CDR2 FQGNSA. The J segment lost 6 bases and the V segment lost 8 bases, leaving 7 bases of the junction unmatched. CDR3 bases: TGTGCCAGCGAGGGAGGGTTTGTCAATGAGCAGTTCTTC. This translates into CASEGGFVNEQFF. Looking up the rest from reference TRBV7-2 and TRBJ2-1 gives the full variable domain: GAGVSQSPSNKVTEKGKDVELRCDPISGHTALYWYRQSLGQGLEFLIYFQGNSAPDKSGLPSDRFSAERTGGSVSTLTIQRTQQEDSAVYLCASEGGFVNEQFFGPGTRLTVL.

The chain combines TRBV5-1 with TRBJ2-5; TRBD1 is a possible D gene (6 bases). Germline CDR1 reads SGHRS; CDR2 reads YFSETQ. Trimming left V 5 bases short and J 2 bases short, with 19 bases between. CDR3 length: 16 residues. The CDR3 DNA is TGCGCCAGCAGTTCTCTAGGACAGTCGGGGCAAGAGACCCAGTACTTC. Amino acid sequence: CASSSLGQSGQETQYF.

The chain combines TRBV12-3 or TRBV12-4 with TRBJ2-2; D not certain. The V end was cut by 3 bases, the J end by 5 bases, with 7 bases between. The CDR3 consists of 13 residues. The CDR3, as DNA: TGTGCCAGCAGTTTGATGAGTACCGGGGAGCTGTTTTTT. This translates into CASSLMSTGELFF.

For this clone: This specimen includes other DNA sequences encoding the same CDR3. The CDR3 sequence is CAISESRTSGTQETQYF. CDR3 in DNA: TGTGCCATCAGTGAGTCAAGGACTAGCGGGACCCAAGAGACCCAGTACTTC. The rearrangement links TRBV10-3 to TRBJ2-5, with 12 bases fitting TRBD2. CDR1 ENHRY and CDR2 SYGVKD come from the germline V gene. CDR3 length equals 17 residues. The V gene end was trimmed by 0 bases and the J gene end by 1 base; junction bases not matched to a gene: 3.

This clone came up a few times. The rearrangement uses TRBV5-6 and TRBJ1-1; TRBD1 is a possible D gene (5 bases). Trimming pared 4 bases from V and 4 bases from J, leaving 8 bases between. The CDR3 is made up of 12 amino acids. Germline V gives CDR1 SGHDT, CDR2 YYEEEE. The CDR3: CASSGAFTEAFF. DNA for the CDR3: TGTGCCAGCAGCGGGGCATTCACTGAAGCTTTCTTT.

The CDR3 bases are TGTGCCAGCAGTTACAGGACTAGCGGGATCAATGAGCAGTTCTTC. It is translated as CASSYRTSGINEQFF. The J gene is TRBJ2-1, the V gene TRBV6-5; 12 positions agree with TRBD2. V lost 2 bases to trimming and J lost 6 bases; unmatched junction nucleotides: 2. Germline V gene lookup returns CDR1 MNHEY and CDR2 SVGAGI. This CDR3 is built from 15 residues.

This clone was seen a single time. The rearrangement links TRBV10-2 to TRBJ1-2; 8 nucleotides line up with TRBD1. Looked up from germline, CDR1 is WSHSY and CDR2 is SAAADI. This CDR3 contains 17 residues. Losses at the gene ends were 0 bases for V and 3 bases for J; bases not matched to a gene: 9. The CDR3 reads CASSESRGQGEDYGYTF. The CDR3 region has the DNA TGCGCCAGCAGTGAGTCTCGTGGACAGGGAGAGGACTATGGCTACACCTTC.

This clone was seen only once. This chain links TRBV28 with TRBJ1-5; TRBD1 matches 7 bases. The CDR3 runs 14 residues. Germline values: CDR1 MDHEN, CDR2 SYDVKM. The trim removed 3 bases at V and 2 bases at J, leaving 1 base unmatched. The CDR3 DNA sequence: TGTGCCAGCAGTTTTGACAGGGGCAATCAGCCCCAGCATTTT. This gives the protein CASSFDRGNQPQHF.

Concerning this clone: Possible read error: a much larger clone is one base away. The J gene is TRBJ1-1, the V gene TRBV5-6; possibly TRBD1 for D (5 bases). Trimming took off 1 base at V and 1 base at J, with 5 bases between the two ends. This CDR3 region has 13 residues. Looked up from germline, CDR1 is SGHDT and CDR2 is YYEEEE. CDR3 in amino acids: CASSLTGNTEAFF. In DNA form, the CDR3 reads TGTGCCAGCAGCTTGACAGGGAACACTGAAGCTTTCTTT.

The genes are TRBV29-1 and TRBJ2-7, with 9 bases aligning to TRBD1. Germline CDR1 and CDR2: SQVTM and ANQGSEA. The CDR3 extends over 13 amino acids. Losses at the gene ends were 7 bases for V and 6 bases for J; bases not matched to a gene: 10. CDR3 protein: CSGGQGNSREQYF. In DNA form, the CDR3 reads TGCAGCGGGGGACAGGGTAATTCTCGCGAGCAGTACTTC.

The chain joins TRBV7-3 to TRBJ2-3, with a tentative D call TRBD2 (5 bases). V lost 5 bases and J lost 4, with 13 bases in between. Germline assignment: CDR1 SGHTA and CDR2 FQGTGA. CDR3 size: 14 residues. CDR3 region: CASSPSGYSDTQYF. The CDR3 DNA reads TGTGCCAGCAGCCCCAGCGGTTACTCAGATACGCAGTATTTT.

V and J are TRBV12-3 or TRBV12-4 and TRBJ2-5, with TRBD2 matching 7 bases. The junction had 2 bases not matched to a gene; V was cut back by 1 base and J by 6 bases. There are 13 residues in the CDR3. CDR3 loop: CASSLEGGQTQYF. The CDR3 DNA reads TGTGCCAGCAGTTTAGAGGGAGGGCAGACCCAGTACTTC.